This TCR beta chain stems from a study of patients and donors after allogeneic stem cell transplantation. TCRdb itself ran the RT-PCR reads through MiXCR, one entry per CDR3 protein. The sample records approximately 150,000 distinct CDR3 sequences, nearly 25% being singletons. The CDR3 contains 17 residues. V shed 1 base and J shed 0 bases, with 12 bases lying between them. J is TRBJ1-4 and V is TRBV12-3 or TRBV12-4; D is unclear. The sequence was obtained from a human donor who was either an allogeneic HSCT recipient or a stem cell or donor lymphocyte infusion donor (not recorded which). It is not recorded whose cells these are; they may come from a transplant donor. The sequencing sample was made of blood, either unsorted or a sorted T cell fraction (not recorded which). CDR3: CASSLDSPVATNEKLFF. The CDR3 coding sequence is TGTGCCAGCAGTTTAGACAGCCCCGTTGCAACTAATGAAAAACTGTTTTTT.